This is a list of T cell receptor beta chains from one sample in a study of blood T cells in healthy people across ages. TCRdb re-called the 5' RACE reads through MiXCR, storing one row per CDR3 protein. The table records about 640,000 distinct CDR3 sequences, about 54% of them present only once. The sample taken for sequencing was blood. The origin of the receptors is a man aged 55 to 70 in good health. The CDR3 runs from the conserved cysteine through the conserved F or W. Each record gives: D gene, V gene, J gene, clone size, CDR3 protein, CDR3 DNA. A D gene is named only where the DNA matches it firmly. The listing skips clone size in some rows; elsewhere it reads once, few, many or a size class.

d_call: TRBD1; v_call: TRBV5-1; j_call: TRBJ1-5; clone_size: NA; cdr3_aa: CASSPGTGGGNQPQHF; cdr3_nt: TGCGCCAGCAGCCCGGGGACAGGGGGCGGCAATCAGCCCCAGCATTTT
d_call: NA; v_call: TRBV5-5; j_call: TRBJ1-5; clone_size: NA; cdr3_aa: CASSSQGVGNQPQHF; cdr3_nt: TGTGCCAGCAGCTCGCAGGGTGTAGGCAATCAGCCCCAGCATTTT
d_call: NA; v_call: TRBV3-1; j_call: TRBJ1-2; clone_size: NA; cdr3_aa: CASSLRDTANYGYTF; cdr3_nt: TGTGCCAGCAGCCTTCGGGACACAGCTAACTATGGCTACACCTTC
d_call: NA; v_call: TRBV15; j_call: TRBJ2-7; clone_size: NA; cdr3_aa: CATSINRHYEQYF; cdr3_nt: TGTGCCACCAGCATAAACAGGCACTACGAGCAGTACTTC
d_call: NA; v_call: TRBV12-3/TRBV12-4; j_call: TRBJ2-1; clone_size: NA; cdr3_aa: CASSLFSPLAGEQFF; cdr3_nt: TGTGCCAGCAGTTTATTCTCTCCGCTCGCGGGTGAGCAGTTCTTC
d_call: TRBD1; v_call: TRBV25-1; j_call: TRBJ1-6; clone_size: NA; cdr3_aa: CASSELGTGDGSPLHF; cdr3_nt: TGTGCCAGCAGTGAATTGGGGACAGGGGATGGTTCACCCCTCCACTTT
d_call: NA; v_call: TRBV5-1; j_call: TRBJ2-7; clone_size: NA; cdr3_aa: CASSYQGLGIEEQYF; cdr3_nt: TGCGCCAGCAGCTATCAGGGACTGGGCATTGAGGAGCAGTACTTC
d_call: TRBD1; v_call: TRBV5-1; j_call: TRBJ2-1; clone_size: NA; cdr3_aa: CASSIRQGGDEQFF; cdr3_nt: TGCGCCAGCAGCATAAGACAGGGTGGTGATGAGCAGTTCTTC
d_call: NA; v_call: TRBV12-3/TRBV12-4; j_call: TRBJ1-2; clone_size: NA; cdr3_aa: CASGARLYGYTF; cdr3_nt: TGTGCCAGCGGGGCACGACTCTATGGCTACACCTTC
d_call: NA; v_call: TRBV20-1; j_call: TRBJ2-1; clone_size: NA; cdr3_aa: CSARPGPNEQFF; cdr3_nt: TGCAGTGCTAGACCGGGCCCCAATGAGCAGTTCTTC
d_call: NA; v_call: TRBV28; j_call: TRBJ1-2; clone_size: NA; cdr3_aa: CASRTQWEYGYTF; cdr3_nt: TGTGCCAGCAGGACCCAATGGGAGTATGGCTACACCTTC
d_call: NA; v_call: TRBV6-6; j_call: TRBJ1-2; clone_size: NA; cdr3_aa: CASSNTGMDGYTF; cdr3_nt: TGTGCCAGCAGCAATACAGGGATGGACGGCTACACCTTC
d_call: NA; v_call: TRBV7-9; j_call: TRBJ2-1; clone_size: NA; cdr3_aa: CASSAGSGEGEKFF; cdr3_nt: TGTGCCAGCAGCGCAGGGTCAGGGGAGGGTGAGAAGTTCTTC
d_call: TRBD2; v_call: TRBV18; j_call: TRBJ2-5; clone_size: NA; cdr3_aa: CASSQTSGGPVETQYF; cdr3_nt: TGTGCCAGCTCACAGACTAGCGGGGGGCCAGTGGAGACCCAGTACTTC
d_call: NA; v_call: TRBV20-1; j_call: TRBJ2-3; clone_size: NA; cdr3_aa: CSAPIGQGTDTQYF; cdr3_nt: TGCAGTGCTCCAATAGGTCAGGGGACAGATACGCAGTATTTT
d_call: TRBD2; v_call: TRBV5-1; j_call: TRBJ2-5; clone_size: NA; cdr3_aa: CASSPGAGGLQETQYF; cdr3_nt: TGCGCCAGCAGCCCCGGAGCGGGGGGACTCCAAGAGACCCAGTACTTC
d_call: NA; v_call: TRBV6-1; j_call: TRBJ2-5; clone_size: few; cdr3_aa: CASSEPQGRGAETQYF; cdr3_nt: TGTGCCAGCAGTGAACCCCAGGGCAGGGGAGCAGAGACCCAGTACTTC
d_call: NA; v_call: TRBV4-1; j_call: TRBJ2-1; clone_size: NA; cdr3_aa: CASSQPDRYNEQFF; cdr3_nt: TGCGCCAGCAGCCAACCCGACCGTTACAATGAGCAGTTCTTC
d_call: NA; v_call: TRBV20-1; j_call: TRBJ1-2; clone_size: few; cdr3_aa: CSVPTVGSNYGYTF; cdr3_nt: TGCAGTGTTCCCACAGTAGGAAGTAACTATGGCTACACCTTC
d_call: NA; v_call: TRBV20-1; j_call: TRBJ1-5; clone_size: NA; cdr3_aa: CSARALDINQPQHF; cdr3_nt: TGCAGTGCTAGAGCCCTGGACATTAATCAGCCCCAGCATTTT
d_call: TRBD2; v_call: TRBV4-1; j_call: TRBJ2-7; clone_size: NA; cdr3_aa: CASVRSDGGEQYF; cdr3_nt: TGCGCCAGCGTCCGATCGGACGGGGGGGAGCAGTACTTC
d_call: TRBD1; v_call: TRBV5-1; j_call: TRBJ1-1; clone_size: few; cdr3_aa: CASSPGPGQGSYTEAFF; cdr3_nt: TGCGCCAGCAGTCCCGGGCCGGGACAGGGGTCTTACACTGAAGCTTTCTTT
d_call: NA; v_call: TRBV6-2/TRBV6-3; j_call: TRBJ1-2; clone_size: NA; cdr3_aa: CASSQTELGSGYTF; cdr3_nt: TGTGCCAGCAGCCAGACCGAACTAGGCAGCGGCTACACCTTC
d_call: TRBD2; v_call: TRBV6-2/TRBV6-3; j_call: TRBJ2-1; clone_size: few; cdr3_aa: CASSYLAGGKGEQFF; cdr3_nt: TGTGCCAGCAGTTACTTAGCGGGGGGGAAAGGTGAGCAGTTCTTC
d_call: TRBD1; v_call: TRBV29-1; j_call: TRBJ1-1; clone_size: NA; cdr3_aa: CSVDKGTVNTEAFF; cdr3_nt: TGCAGCGTTGACAAGGGGACAGTAAACACTGAAGCTTTCTTT
d_call: NA; v_call: TRBV3-1; j_call: TRBJ1-5; clone_size: NA; cdr3_aa: CASSRYGGSNQPQHF; cdr3_nt: TGTGCCAGCAGCCGTTATGGGGGAAGCAATCAGCCCCAGCATTTT
d_call: NA; v_call: TRBV5-1; j_call: TRBJ2-1; clone_size: few; cdr3_aa: CASSFSGGASYNEQFF; cdr3_nt: TGCGCCAGCAGCTTCTCTGGGGGTGCCTCCTACAATGAGCAGTTCTTC
d_call: NA; v_call: TRBV28; j_call: TRBJ2-7; clone_size: once; cdr3_aa: CASRTGGYEQYF; cdr3_nt: TGTGCCAGCAGAACTGGCGGGTACGAGCAGTACTTC
d_call: NA; v_call: TRBV12-3/TRBV12-4; j_call: TRBJ1-4; clone_size: NA; cdr3_aa: CASSPRRGQTHLFF; cdr3_nt: TGTGCCAGCAGTCCGCGCAGGGGCCAAACTCATTTGTTTTTT
d_call: NA; v_call: TRBV2; j_call: TRBJ2-5; clone_size: NA; cdr3_aa: CASSEGTYGTQYF; cdr3_nt: TGTGCCAGCAGTGAAGGGACCTACGGGACCCAGTACTTC
d_call: NA; v_call: TRBV4-2; j_call: TRBJ2-1; clone_size: few; cdr3_aa: CASSQDAVGRSFYNEQFF; cdr3_nt: TGTGCCAGCAGCCAAGACGCGGTCGGGCGGAGCTTCTACAATGAGCAGTTCTTC
d_call: NA; v_call: TRBV5-5; j_call: TRBJ1-1; clone_size: NA; cdr3_aa: CASSLVGDGPEAFF; cdr3_nt: TGTGCCAGCAGCTTGGTTGGCGATGGGCCTGAAGCTTTCTTT